The T cell receptor (beta chain) described here comes from a study of cytomegalovirus exposure and HLA in healthy donors listed by TCRdb under 2017. Study-level background: The approximately 710 repertoires of the first cohort and the 95 to 150 validation repertoires were produced on the same platform, according to a later analysis. The aim of the study was to test whether cataloging public T cell receptors could identify signatures of past pathogen exposure. To predict cytomegalovirus infection status, the study brought together high-throughput TCR immunosequencing, statistical association of individual TCRs with disease status, and machine learning. Besides the first cohort of 550 to 750 subjects, a separate validation cohort made up of over a hundred different subjects was used. Broad study findings and their caveats: The classifier was reported to diagnose cytomegalovirus status with high specificity and sensitivity in both the original cohort and the validation cohort. In vitro tests confirmed that a few of the cytomegalovirus-associated TCR beta chains recognize cytomegalovirus antigens. Most TCR sequences were seen in very few donors, while some public TCRs were found in many individuals. The authors suggested that the approach could potentially be extended to other disease states and immunological phenotypes. A later analysis had no HLA typing for the validation cohort, so co-occurrence there was scored across all 120 repertoires. Of the cluster scores, about 94% were above 0 in a later analysis, which found that TCRs clustered in the first cohort also tended to co-occur in the approximately 120 validation repertoires. A total of about 150 TCR beta chains were listed by the study as associated with cytomegalovirus.

This clone appeared a single time. Its antigen has not been determined. No base qualities exist here, and no much larger clone lies one base off it. CDR1 and CDR2, per the germline V gene (reference sequence), are MNHNY and SVGAGI. The CDR3 numbers 16 residues from cysteine through phenylalanine. Only the CDR3 DNA stays, 48 bases, in frame from base 1. V lost 8 bases and J lost 5 bases, and the count of bases not matched to a germline gene is 12. The donors belonged to the validation cohort of roughly 120 subjects, which was separate from the approximately 660-subject first cohort. The receptor library was made with the immunoSEQ multiplex PCR assay. In the original analysis: To diagnose cytomegalovirus status from the catalog of TCR beta chain sequences, a statistical classification framework was built. This is the immuneACCESS table as TCRdb keeps it, with only in-frame sequences that have V and J called. A part of the clones is gone; compared with another copy, unresolved V genes explain less than half, and the rest is unexplained. The D gene and trimming were derived from the DNA, and the V and J assignments and clone size from that table. This sample has 100,000 to 150,000 clones in its table, and about 96% of those were observed once. The ten largest clonotypes hold about 1.7% of the sample.

This chain is built from TRBV6-6 and TRBJ2-5; 12 of the junction bases match TRBD2. Sample: PBMCs. The TCR originated in a man aged 18 to 29 in good health and CMV-seronegative. The CDR3: CASGTSGPHKAETQYF. The DNA reads TGTGCCAGCGGGACTAGCGGGCCTCATAAGGCGGAGACCCAGTACTTC.